This T cell receptor (beta chain) was identified during a study of molecular identifiers for immune sequencing clone quantification. This clonotype has at least ten counts. Bulk libraries came from a prior protocol with listed TCR primers. TCRdb reprocessed the PCR reads via MiXCR and lists one record per CDR3 protein. The sample has approximately 90,000 distinct CDR3 sequences; 21% are singletons. Germline V gene lookup returns CDR1 SGHAT and CDR2 FQDESV (reference sequence). The CDR3 sequence is 13 residues long. V was clipped by 7 bases and J by 1 base, with 5 bases between them. This sequence originates from a human donor in good health. Some libraries in this study had Jurkat cell RNA spiked in. Sequencing was done on a sample of naive CD8+ T cells from blood, with Jurkat cell RNA spiked in. Sample subset: FACS-sorted CD8+CD4-CCR7+CD45RA+ naive T cells. The V and J genes are TRBV11-1 and TRBJ2-6; the D is unclear. CDR3 protein: CASIASGANVLTF. The CDR3 nucleotides are TGTGCCAGCATCGCGTCTGGGGCCAACGTCCTGACTTTC.